Each of the 12 T cell receptor beta chains below was sequenced from the same sample in a study of prognosis after radiotherapy for stage I lung cancer. Multiplex PCR in two rounds served to amplify TCR beta CDR3 from genomic DNA. Individual primers that were specific to each TRBV and TRBJ gene served in first-round PCR. TCRdb fed the multiplex PCR reads into MiXCR, producing one record per CDR3 protein. Here the sample spans around 26,000 distinct CDR3 sequences, roughly two fifths being singletons. The sample in question was PBMCs, obtained before or after stereotactic body radiation therapy (not recorded which). These receptor sequences come from a donor aged 50 or older with non-small cell lung cancer.

This clonotype is medium-sized in the sample. The chain uses TRBV12-3 or TRBV12-4 and TRBJ2-7; possibly TRBD1 for D (5 bases). This CDR3 comprises 12 residues. The V end was cut by 5 bases, the J end by 5 bases, with 10 bases between. DNA for the CDR3: TGTGCCAGCAGTCTCGCAGGGAACGAGCAGTACTTC. It translates to CASSLAGNEQYF.

This clonotype was recorded many times. V usage is TRBV9 and J usage is TRBJ1-1; D is ambiguous. This CDR3 spans 14 amino acids. V lost 3 bases and J 0 bases, leaving 9 bases between the germline ends. Germline-derived CDR1 and CDR2 are SGDLS and YYNGEE. The CDR3: CASSEFIMNTEAFF. In DNA, the CDR3 is TGTGCCAGCAGCGAGTTTATAATGAACACTGAAGCTTTCTTT. Full variable domain (remainder filled in from reference TRBV9 and TRBJ1-1): DSGVTQTPKHLITATGQRVTLRCSPRSGDLSVYWYQQSLDQGLQFLIQYYNGEERAKGNILERFSAQQFPDLHSELNLSSLELGDSALYFCASSEFIMNTEAFFGQGTRLTVV.

This clonotype was picked up many times. The rearrangement joins TRBV20-1 to TRBJ1-2; D may be TRBD1 (5 bases). The CDR3 length is 15 residues. The ends were cut back, 3 bases at V and 6 bases at J, with 20 bases in the middle. Per the germline V gene, CDR1 is DFQATT and CDR2 is SNEGSKA (reference sequence). The CDR3 nucleotides are TGCAGTGCTAGTGGGACGAAGGGGAGCTTCGATGGCTACACCTTC. Protein sequence: CSASGTKGSFDGYTF.

Many counts were recorded for this clonotype. The chain links TRBV5-8 to TRBJ2-7; 10 bases match TRBD1. Looked up from germline, CDR1 is SGHTS and CDR2 is YDEGEE. J lost 2 bases, V lost 7 bases, and 9 bases had no gene match. The CDR3 runs to 15 residues. The CDR3 loop reads CASLSRDRGPYEQYF. The CDR3 bases are TGTGCCAGCCTTTCACGGGACAGGGGACCCTACGAGCAGTACTTC.

The chain combines TRBV20-1 with TRBJ2-3; D ambiguous. The CDR3 is 12 amino acids. The germline V gene encodes CDR1 DFQATT and CDR2 SNEGSKA (reference sequence). V lost 5 bases to trimming and J lost 2 bases, with 8 bases between them. The CDR3 DNA reads TGCAGTGCTTCTGGCTTCACAGATACGCAGTATTTT. This translates into CSASGFTDTQYF.

This rearrangement joins TRBV2 to TRBJ2-1; D perhaps matches TRBD2 (5 bases). The CDR3 is 12 amino acids. V was cut by 6 bases and J by 8 bases, with 11 bases left in between. Per germline, CDR1 SNHLY and CDR2 FYNNEI. The CDR3 DNA follows: TGTGCCAGCAGAACACTAGTCGATGAGCAGTTCTTC. Its protein is CASRTLVDEQFF.

A word on this clonotype: One base separates it from a far larger clone, so it is likely a read error. CDR3 sequence: CASSLVGHSYNEHFF. In DNA form, the CDR3 reads TGTGCCAGCAGCCTCGTTGGGCACTCCTACAATGAGCATTTCTTC. The chain recombines TRBV6-8 with TRBJ2-1; no clear D. The CDR3 contains 15 residues. Per the germline V gene, CDR1 is MNHGY and CDR2 is SAAAGT.

In its sample, this clonotype was seen many times. The chain has TRBV2 and TRBJ1-5; unclear D gene. The V end lost 8 bases, the J end lost 7 bases, and 9 bases lay between the germline ends. The germline V gene has CDR1 SNHLY and CDR2 FYNNEI. The CDR3 runs to 11 residues. The DNA for the CDR3 is TGTGCCAGCGGACCTCTACAGCCCCAGCATTTT. Encoded protein: CASGPLQPQHF.

The rearrangement uses TRBV2 and TRBJ2-1; TRBD2 agrees at 11 bases. Trimming at V came to 6 bases and at J to 8 bases, leaving 6 bases not matched to a gene. The germline CDR1 and CDR2 sequences are SNHLY and FYNNEI. This CDR3 contains 14 residues. This CDR3 is CASRRSGGGHEQFF. The CDR3 DNA sequence: TGTGCCAGCAGGCGTAGCGGGGGGGGCCATGAGCAGTTCTTC.

This clonotype was observed many times. The V gene is TRBV5-1, the J gene TRBJ2-5, with 14 bases fitting TRBD2. With V trimmed by 4 bases and J by 5 bases, 4 bases remained unmatched. Per germline, CDR1 SGHRS and CDR2 YFSETQ. The CDR3 totals 15 residues. CDR3 amino acids: CASSPGLAGVETQYF. The CDR3 nucleotides are TGCGCCAGCAGCCCGGGACTAGCGGGAGTTGAGACCCAGTACTTC. Together with reference TRBV5-1 and TRBJ2-5, the CDR3 gives the full variable domain: KAGVTQTPRYLIKTRGQQVTLSCSPISGHRSVSWYQQTPGQGLQFLFEYFSETQRNKGNFPGRFSGRQFSNSRSEMNVSTLELGDSALYLCASSPGLAGVETQYFGPGTRLLVL.

In its sample, this clonotype ranks as large. The CDR3 coding sequence is TGCGCCAGCAGCTTGGAGCAGGGGGCGAGGTCCAATGAGCAGTTCTTC. Amino acid sequence: CASSLEQGARSNEQFF. The gene calls are TRBV5-1 and TRBJ2-1; 8 bases line up with TRBD1. This CDR3 has 16 amino acids. Germline V gene lookup returns CDR1 SGHRS and CDR2 YFSETQ. V lost 0 bases to trimming and J lost 6 bases; unmatched junction nucleotides: 8.

CDR3 amino acids: CSAPLRTGPFNQPQHF. The CDR3 nucleotides read TGCAGTGCCCCGCTACGGACAGGGCCTTTCAATCAGCCCCAGCATTTT. The chain couples TRBV20-1 to TRBJ1-5; 8 bases map to TRBD1. This CDR3 has 16 residues. Germline CDR1 DFQATT, CDR2 SNEGSKA (reference sequence). With 6 bases clipped from V and 3 bases from J, the junction kept 13 bases outside the gene matches.